Following are 3 T cell receptor beta chains from one sample sequenced in a study of early T cells in non-severe SARS-CoV-2 infection. Using its own MiXCR run on the 5' RACE reads, TCRdb lists one record per CDR3 protein. There are under 85,000 distinct CDR3 sequences in the sample; approximately 10% occur only once, and under 7% lies in the top ten. This specimen consisted of whole blood, obtained at baseline. The receptors shown here come from an adult who was a healthcare worker with PCR-confirmed SARS-CoV-2 infection or an uninfected control (not recorded which).

J is TRBJ1-5 and V is TRBV18; weak D call: TRBD1 (6 bases). CDR1 is KGHSH, CDR2 LQKENI, per germline. The CDR3 length is 15 residues. With 3 bases removed from V and 5 bases from J, the gap between germline ends came to 14 bases. The CDR3, as DNA: TGTGCCAGCTCACCGTCGGGGGCTCGAGATCAGCCCCAGCATTTT. As protein: CASSPSGARDQPQHF.

The rearrangement links TRBV9 to TRBJ2-3; 7 nucleotides match TRBD1. Germline-derived CDR1 and CDR2 are SGDLS and YYNGEE. V dropped 4 bases and J dropped 1; count of bases not matched to a gene: 6. This CDR3 is built from 15 residues. Here the CDR3 reads CASSTRQGGTDTQYF. As DNA, the CDR3 is TGTGCCAGCAGCACTCGACAGGGAGGCACAGATACGCAGTATTTT.

The chain links TRBV6-5 to TRBJ2-7; 11 nucleotides align to TRBD1. The CDR3 is made up of 15 amino acids. The germline V gene has CDR1 MNHEY and CDR2 SVGAGI. V shed 6 bases, J shed 2 bases, and the junction held 6 bases outside the gene matches. The CDR3 sequence is CASRSRDRGAYEQYF. CDR3 nucleotide sequence: TGTGCCAGCAGGTCTCGGGACAGGGGGGCCTACGAGCAGTACTTC.